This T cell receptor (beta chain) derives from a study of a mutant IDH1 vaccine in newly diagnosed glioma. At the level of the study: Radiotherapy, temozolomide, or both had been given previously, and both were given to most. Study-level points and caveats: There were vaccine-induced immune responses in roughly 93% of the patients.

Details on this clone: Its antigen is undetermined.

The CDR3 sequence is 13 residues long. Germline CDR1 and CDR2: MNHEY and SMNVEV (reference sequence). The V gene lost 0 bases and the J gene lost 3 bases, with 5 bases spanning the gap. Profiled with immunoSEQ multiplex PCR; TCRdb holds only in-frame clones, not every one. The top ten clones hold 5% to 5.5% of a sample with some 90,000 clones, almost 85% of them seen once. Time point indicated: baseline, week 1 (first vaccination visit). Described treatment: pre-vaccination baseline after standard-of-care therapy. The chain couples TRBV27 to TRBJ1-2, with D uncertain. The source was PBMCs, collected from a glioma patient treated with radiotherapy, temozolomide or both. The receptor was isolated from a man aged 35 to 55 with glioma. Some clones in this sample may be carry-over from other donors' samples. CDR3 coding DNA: TGTGCCAGCAGTTTATCGCAGGACTATGGCTACACCTTC. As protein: CASSLSQDYGYTF.